This record concerns one T cell receptor beta chain sequence. The data were taken from a study of blood T cell repertoires in COVID-19. Looking at the study overall: Researchers got acute and convalescent COVID-19 samples from the United States, Italy and Spain. PBMCs, B-cell-depleted T cells, or T cells provided the cDNA or gDNA that made up the material.

Germline CDR1 is KGHDR and CDR2 is SFDVKD. The CDR3 totals 18 residues. Unmatched junction bases numbered 6, after V lost 0 bases and J lost 0 bases. Original handling: Amplification of reference gene primers provided the estimated nucleated cell counts. Using immunoSEQ multiplex PCR, the repertoire was profiled, and TCRdb retains in-frame clones only, with some absent. The DNA gave D and trimming, while V, J and clone size come from that table. The data hold tens of thousands of clones, with about three quarters observed a single time. The TCR comes from a human donor in a cohort sampled during active COVID-19. Sequences were obtained from peripheral blood. The gene calls are TRBV24-1 and TRBJ2-2; 7 positions match TRBD1. The CDR3 DNA reads TGTGCCACCAGTGATTTGGTCGGGACAGTTACGAACACCGGGGAGCTGTTTTTT. Its protein is CATSDLVGTVTNTGELFF.